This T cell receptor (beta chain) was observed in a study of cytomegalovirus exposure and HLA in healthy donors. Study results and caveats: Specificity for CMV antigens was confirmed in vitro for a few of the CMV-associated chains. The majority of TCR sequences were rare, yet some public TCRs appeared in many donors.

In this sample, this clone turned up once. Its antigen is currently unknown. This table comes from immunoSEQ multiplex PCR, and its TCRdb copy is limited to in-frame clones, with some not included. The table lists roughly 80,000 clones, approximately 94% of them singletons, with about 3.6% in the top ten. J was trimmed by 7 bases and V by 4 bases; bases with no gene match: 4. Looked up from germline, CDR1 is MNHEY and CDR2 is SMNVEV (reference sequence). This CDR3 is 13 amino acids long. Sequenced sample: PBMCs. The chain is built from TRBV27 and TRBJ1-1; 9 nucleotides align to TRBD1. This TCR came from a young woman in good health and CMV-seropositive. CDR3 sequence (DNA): TGTGCCAGCAGTTGGACAGGGGACAATGAAGCTTTCTTT. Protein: CASSWTGDNEAFF.